The 29 T cell receptor beta chains below all came from one sample that was sequenced in a study of PD-1 blockade in classical Hodgkin lymphoma. Every patient experienced relapse after autologous stem cell transplantation, and brentuximab vedotin exposure varied. Negative selection with magnetic separation was used to purify CD4+ T cells from thawed PBMCs. Clones were sequenced by immunoSEQ multiplex PCR, and TCRdb holds only the in-frame ones, with some missing. This table holds 30,000 to 35,000 clones, 75% to 95% found once. The sequences come from CD4+ T cells from blood, collected at baseline. The receptors come from a human donor with classical Hodgkin lymphoma.

CDR3 coding DNA: TGTGCCAGCAGTTTAGGGGCGGCAGCAAATCAGCCCCAGCATTTT. Its protein is CASSLGAAANQPQHF. This chain uses TRBV27 with TRBJ1-5; D might be TRBD1 (5 bases). The CDR3 has 15 amino acids. Trimming left V 2 bases short and J 4 bases short, with 12 bases between. Germline values: CDR1 MNHEY, CDR2 SMNVEV (reference sequence).

This sequence joins TRBV5-4 and TRBJ2-6; D remains unclear. This CDR3 is built from 15 residues. V lost 1 base and J lost 0, with 5 bases in between. Germline CDR1 reads SGHNT; CDR2 reads YYREEE (reference sequence). CDR3 residues: CASSLSASGANVLTF. The CDR3 nucleotides are TGTGCCAGCAGCTTGTCCGCCTCTGGGGCCAACGTCCTGACTTTC.

V usage is TRBV15 and J usage is TRBJ2-1, with 10 bases that match TRBD2. This CDR3 contains 16 residues. Germline loops: CDR1 LNHNV, CDR2 YYDKDF (reference sequence). V shed 0 bases, J shed 6 bases, and the junction held 5 bases outside the gene matches. The DNA for the CDR3 is TGTGCCACCAGCAGAGATCTGGCTAGCGGGAGCAATGAGCAGTTCTTC. Translation: CATSRDLASGSNEQFF.

The chain carries TRBV5-6 and TRBJ1-2, with 8 bases matching TRBD1. V dropped 0 bases and J dropped 8; count of bases not matched to a gene: 9. This CDR3 comprises 15 residues. Germline CDR1 SGHDT, CDR2 YYEEEE. The CDR3 spells CASSLVWQGAQGYTF. The CDR3 DNA follows: TGTGCCAGCAGCTTGGTATGGCAGGGGGCGCAAGGCTACACCTTC.

The chain combines TRBV5-5 with TRBJ2-7, with D perhaps being TRBD1 or TRBD2 (5 bases each). Germline loops: CDR1 SGHKS, CDR2 YYEKEE (reference sequence). V was trimmed by 0 bases and J by 0 bases, leaving 13 bases between them. The CDR3 totals 16 residues. CDR3 coding DNA: TGTGCCAGCAGCTTGGATTCGGGGACGAGCTCCTACGAGCAGTACTTC. It specifies CASSLDSGTSSYEQYF.

This clone was seen once. The V gene is TRBV30, the J gene TRBJ1-2; D not certain. Germline CDR1 GTSNPN, CDR2 SVGIG (reference sequence). The V and J ends lost 1 base and 5 bases respectively, with 11 bases between them. The length of the CDR3 is 13 residues. The CDR3 loop is CAWSASGRYGYTF. The CDR3 region has the DNA TGTGCCTGGAGTGCTAGTGGCAGATATGGCTACACCTTC.

The chain uses TRBV14 and TRBJ2-7, with D possibly matching TRBD1 (5 bases). The CDR3 covers 15 residues. Germline values: CDR1 SGHDN, CDR2 FVKESK. V was clipped by 3 bases and J by 3 bases, with 15 bases between them. This chain's CDR3 is CASSQALGRLYEQYF. The CDR3 bases are TGTGCCAGCAGCCAGGCCTTGGGGCGCCTCTACGAGCAGTACTTC.

The rearrangement uses TRBV11-3 and TRBJ2-5, with a tentative D call TRBD2 (6 bases). From germline, CDR1 is SGHNT and CDR2 YENEEA. The V end was cut by 4 bases, the J end by 5 bases, with 11 bases between. CDR3 length equals 13 residues. CDR3 bases: TGTGCCAGCAGCTGGGGGGTCAGGGAGACCCAGTACTTC. Protein: CASSWGVRETQYF.

This sequence joins TRBV28 and TRBJ2-2, with 9 bases fitting TRBD1. Unmatched junction bases numbered 10, after V lost 6 bases and J lost 2 bases. CDR3 length: 17 residues. Germline V gives CDR1 MDHEN, CDR2 SYDVKM. CDR3 nucleotides: TGTGCCAGCAGCCTCATACAGGGGGCGCAAAACACCGGGGAGCTGTTTTTT. The encoded protein is CASSLIQGAQNTGELFF.

The chain uses TRBV7-9 and TRBJ2-7; D gene unclear. The CDR3 runs to 15 residues. The germline gives CDR1 SEHNR, CDR2 FQNEAQ (reference sequence). V dropped 2 bases and J dropped 4 bases, with 15 bases sitting between them. In DNA, the CDR3 is TGTGCCAGCAGCTTATCCTTAGGGTCCTTATACGAGCAGTACTTC. Amino acid sequence: CASSLSLGSLYEQYF.

The chain couples TRBV28 to TRBJ2-1, with D possibly being TRBD2 (6 bases). The CDR3 consists of 15 residues. V was shortened by 3 bases and J by 1 base, with 10 bases between the two germline ends. CDR1 and CDR2 (germline): MDHEN, SYDVKM. Here the CDR3 reads CASSLAGTSYNEQFF. The CDR3 nucleotides read TGTGCCAGCAGTTTGGCCGGGACTTCCTACAATGAGCAGTTCTTC.

This clone came up once. The genes are TRBV6-5 and TRBJ1-1; D unclear. The CDR3 spans 13 residues. The germline V gene has CDR1 MNHEY and CDR2 SVGAGI. Trimming stripped 0 bases from V and 4 bases from J, with 6 bases between. Here the CDR3 reads CASSYSIGTEAFF. CDR3 DNA sequence: TGTGCCAGCAGTTACTCGATAGGCACTGAAGCTTTCTTT.

This rearrangement joins TRBV28 to TRBJ1-2; 7 bases align to TRBD1. CDR3 length: 14 residues. CDR1 and CDR2 from the germline V gene are MDHEN and SYDVKM. With V trimmed by 6 bases and J by 4 bases, 8 bases remained unmatched. Here the CDR3 DNA reads TGTGCCAGCAGCCCAGGACAGGTCCCCTATGGCTACACCTTC. Translated, it gives CASSPGQVPYGYTF.

This chain links TRBV29-1 with TRBJ2-1, with a tentative D call TRBD2 (6 bases). Germline V gene lookup returns CDR1 SQVTM and CDR2 ANQGSEA. V lost 3 bases, J lost 5 bases, and 14 bases lay in between. The CDR3 is 14 amino acids. The CDR3 protein is CSVEYRGRNNEQFF. CDR3 bases: TGCAGCGTTGAGTACCGGGGGAGAAACAATGAGCAGTTCTTC.

This chain joins TRBV25-1 and TRBJ2-2; D not resolved. Trimming pared 3 bases from V and 6 bases from J, leaving 17 bases between. CDR1 is MGHDK, CDR2 SYGVNS, per germline. This CDR3 comprises 16 residues. Written as DNA, the CDR3 is TGTGCCAGCAGTGATCCCATCAAGGGAAGGGCCGGGGAGCTGTTTTTT. It codes for CASSDPIKGRAGELFF.

V and J are TRBV5-1 and TRBJ2-5; 7 bases line up with TRBD2. V was clipped by 4 bases and J by 4 bases; unmatched bases: 7. From germline, CDR1 is SGHRS and CDR2 YFSETQ. The CDR3 has 14 residues. CDR3 amino acids: CASSIDLAVETQYF. Written as DNA, the CDR3 is TGCGCCAGCAGCATAGACCTAGCGGTAGAGACCCAGTACTTC.

The chain links TRBV28 to TRBJ2-7; D is ambiguous. The CDR3 consists of 14 residues. Between the trimmed V and J ends, which lost 5 bases and 2 bases, there was a span of 13 bases. Germline-derived CDR1 and CDR2 are MDHEN and SYDVKM. CDR3: CASSIPGPTYEQYF. As DNA, the CDR3 is TGTGCCAGCAGTATTCCCGGGCCAACCTACGAGCAGTACTTC.

The chain links TRBV5-1 to TRBJ2-3; 8 bases match TRBD1. The germline V gene has CDR1 SGHRS and CDR2 YFSETQ. The junction had 10 bases not matched to a gene; V was cut back by 4 bases and J by 3 bases. This CDR3 has 16 amino acids. The CDR3 coding sequence is TGCGCCAGCAGCCCCTTGGCAGGGGGCGGGACAGATACGCAGTATTTT. Residues: CASSPLAGGGTDTQYF.

J is TRBJ1-1 and V is TRBV5-1; D is unresolved. The CDR3 covers 13 residues. The V gene lost 4 bases and the J gene lost 1 base, with 8 bases spanning the gap. CDR1 is SGHRS and CDR2 is YFSETQ in the germline V gene. DNA for the CDR3: TGCGCCAGCAGCGTGGGAGGGAACACTGAAGCTTTCTTT. Protein: CASSVGGNTEAFF.

V gene TRBV11-2 combines with J gene TRBJ2-7; 9 bases map to TRBD2. CDR3 length: 15 amino acids. The J segment lost 2 bases and the V segment lost 5 bases, leaving 7 bases of the junction unmatched. CDR1 and CDR2 (germline): SGHAT, FQNNGV. CDR3 DNA: TGTGCCAGCAGCGACACGGGACTAGCTACCTACGAGCAGTACTTC. Translated, it gives CASSDTGLATYEQYF.

The chain joins TRBV19 to TRBJ1-2; D gene ambiguous. Deletions cut 4 bases from V and 0 bases from J, with 9 bases between. This CDR3 region has 14 residues. In germline, CDR1 is LNHDA, CDR2 SQIVND (reference sequence). Here the CDR3 reads CASSTPGANYGYTF. For the CDR3, the DNA is TGTGCCAGTAGTACTCCGGGAGCTAACTATGGCTACACCTTC.

Only one count was recorded for this clone. The CDR3 DNA follows: TGTGCCAGCACCCATCTCGACGGTGGAAACACCATATATTTT. It is translated as CASTHLDGGNTIYF. This chain connects TRBV7-9 to TRBJ1-3; no firm D call. Germline V gene data show CDR1 as SEHNR and CDR2 as FQNEAQ (reference sequence). V was shortened by 7 bases and J by 3 bases, with 13 bases between the two germline ends. This CDR3 region has 14 residues.

Only one count was recorded for this clone. The chain links TRBV5-1 to TRBJ1-1; 7 bases agree with TRBD1. V shed 2 bases, J shed 0 bases, and the junction held 4 bases outside the gene matches. CDR1 and CDR2 (germline): SGHRS, YFSETQ. The length of the CDR3 is 15 residues. CDR3 coding DNA: TGCGCCAGCAGCTTACAAACAGGGGTGAACACTGAAGCTTTCTTT. Its translation is CASSLQTGVNTEAFF. Looking up the rest from reference TRBV5-1 and TRBJ1-1 gives the full variable domain: KAGVTQTPRYLIKTRGQQVTLSCSPISGHRSVSWYQQTPGQGLQFLFEYFSETQRNKGNFPGRFSGRQFSNSRSEMNVSTLELGDSALYLCASSLQTGVNTEAFFGQGTRLTVV.

This clone has more than one count but fewer than ten. In DNA, the CDR3 is TGTGCCAGCAGTGTTCGGACAGGGGCGTATGGCTACACCTTC. Its protein product is CASSVRTGAYGYTF. This sequence joins TRBV2 and TRBJ1-2, with 9 nucleotides matching TRBD1. The CDR3 runs to 14 residues. The germline V gene has CDR1 SNHLY and CDR2 FYNNEI. Germline trimming cut 4 bases from V and 5 bases from J; bases unmatched to any gene: 5.

The V call is TRBV13, the J call TRBJ1-5, with D maybe TRBD1 (6 bases). This CDR3 comprises 13 residues. V lost 6 bases and J 2 bases, leaving 8 bases between the germline ends. CDR1 and CDR2 from the germline V gene are PRHDT and FYEKMQ (reference sequence). The CDR3: CASSRQGNQPQHF. CDR3 nucleotides: TGTGCCAGCAGTCGACAGGGCAATCAGCCCCAGCATTTT. The entire variable domain, with the rest obtained from reference TRBV13 and TRBJ1-5, is as follows: AAGVIQSPRHLIKEKRETATLKCYPIPRHDTVYWYQQGPGQDPQFLISFYEKMQSDKGSIPDRFSAQQFSDYHSELNMSSLELGDSALYFCASSRQGNQPQHFGDGTRLSIL.

The chain is built from TRBV6-4 and TRBJ2-3; TRBD2 matches 7 bases. CDR1 is MRHNA and CDR2 is SNTAGT in the germline V gene. The CDR3 covers 15 residues. Trimming cost V 6 bases and J 2 bases; bases outside gene matches: 8. The CDR3 DNA reads TGTGCCAGCAGCGGCACTAGCGTTGACACAGATACGCAGTATTTT. It translates to CASSGTSVDTDTQYF.

The chain recombines TRBV27 with TRBJ1-2; possible D gene TRBD1, 5 bases. V was shortened by 6 bases and J by 2 bases, with 10 bases between the two germline ends. Germline assignment: CDR1 MNHEY and CDR2 SMNVEV (reference sequence). The CDR3 totals 13 residues. In DNA form, the CDR3 reads TGTGCCAGCAGGAAGACAGAAAACTATGGCTACACCTTC. Its protein is CASRKTENYGYTF.

CDR3 region: CASSLGAGLETEAFF. The CDR3 region has the DNA TGTGCCAGCAGCTTAGGGGCAGGGCTAGAAACTGAAGCTTTCTTT. This rearrangement joins TRBV11-2 to TRBJ1-1, with D perhaps matching TRBD1 (5 bases). The V end was cut by 1 base, the J end by 5 bases, with 14 bases between. The CDR3 extends over 15 amino acids. Germline loops: CDR1 SGHAT, CDR2 FQNNGV.

This clone was observed once. The gene calls are TRBV29-1 and TRBJ1-4; 7 bases agree with TRBD1. CDR3 length equals 14 residues. V lost 7 bases, J lost 0 bases, and 5 bases stayed unmatched. Per germline, CDR1 SQVTM and CDR2 ANQGSEA. The CDR3 region is CSGIGGATNEKLFF. The CDR3 DNA reads as TGCAGCGGGATAGGGGGCGCAACTAATGAAAAACTGTTTTTT.